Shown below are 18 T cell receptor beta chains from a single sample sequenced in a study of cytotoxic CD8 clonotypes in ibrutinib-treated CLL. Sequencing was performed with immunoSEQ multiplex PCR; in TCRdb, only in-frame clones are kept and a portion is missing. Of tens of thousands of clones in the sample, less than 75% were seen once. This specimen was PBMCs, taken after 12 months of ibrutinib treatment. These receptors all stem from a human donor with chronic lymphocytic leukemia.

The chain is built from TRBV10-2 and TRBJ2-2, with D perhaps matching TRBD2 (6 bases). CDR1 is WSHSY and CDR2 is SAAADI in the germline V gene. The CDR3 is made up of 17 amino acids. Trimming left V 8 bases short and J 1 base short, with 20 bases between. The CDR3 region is CASRETSRVLNTGELFF. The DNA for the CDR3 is TGCGCCAGCCGAGAGACTAGTCGGGTATTGAACACCGGGGAGCTGTTTTTT.

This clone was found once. CDR3 in DNA: TGCAGCGTGGGATATGGGAGACATGAGCAGTTCTTC. Translation gives CSVGYGRHEQFF. The rearrangement joins TRBV29-1 to TRBJ2-1, with D perhaps TRBD2 (5 bases). This CDR3 has 12 amino acids. Trimming left V 6 bases short and J 8 bases short, with 14 bases between. Germline CDR1 reads SQVTM; CDR2 reads ANQGSEA.

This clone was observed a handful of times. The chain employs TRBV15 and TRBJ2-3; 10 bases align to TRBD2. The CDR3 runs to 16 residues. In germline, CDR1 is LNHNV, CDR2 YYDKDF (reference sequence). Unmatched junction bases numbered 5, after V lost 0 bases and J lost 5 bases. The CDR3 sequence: CATSRDRLAGVDTQYF. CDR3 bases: TGTGCCACCAGCAGAGATAGGCTAGCGGGGGTAGATACGCAGTATTTT.

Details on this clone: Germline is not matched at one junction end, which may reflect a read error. The CDR3 DNA reads TGTGCCAGCAGTCCTCGGGGAACTCCGGGCCGTTGGGGTTTT. Its protein is CASSPRGTPGRWGF. V and J are TRBV27 and TRBJ2-3; a possible D gene is TRBD2 (5 bases). Germline V gene data show CDR1 as MNHEY and CDR2 as SMNVEV (reference sequence). The CDR3 covers 14 residues.

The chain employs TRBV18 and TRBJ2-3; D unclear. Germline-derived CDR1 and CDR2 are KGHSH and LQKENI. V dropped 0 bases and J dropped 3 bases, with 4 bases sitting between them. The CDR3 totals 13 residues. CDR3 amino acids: CASSPPRTDTQYF. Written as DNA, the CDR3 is TGTGCCAGCTCACCACCAAGAACAGATACGCAGTATTTT.

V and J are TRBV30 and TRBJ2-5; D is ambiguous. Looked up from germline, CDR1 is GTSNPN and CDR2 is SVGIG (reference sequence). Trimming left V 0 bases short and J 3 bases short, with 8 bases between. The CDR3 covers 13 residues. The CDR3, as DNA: TGTGCCTGGAGTGTGAACCGGGAAGAGACCCAGTACTTC. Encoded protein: CAWSVNREETQYF.

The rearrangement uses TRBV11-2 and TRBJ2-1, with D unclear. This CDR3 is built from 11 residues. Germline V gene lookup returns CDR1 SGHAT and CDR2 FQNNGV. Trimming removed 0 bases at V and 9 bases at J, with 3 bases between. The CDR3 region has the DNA TGTGCCAGCAGCTTAGACAGTGAGCAGTTCTTC. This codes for CASSLDSEQFF.

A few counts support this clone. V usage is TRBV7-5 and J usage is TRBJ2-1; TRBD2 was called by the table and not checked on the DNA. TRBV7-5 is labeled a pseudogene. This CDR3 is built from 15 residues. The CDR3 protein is CVRSLASGRGNEQFF. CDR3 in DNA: TGTGTCAGAAGCTTAGCCAGCGGGAGGGGTAATGAGCAGTTCTTC.

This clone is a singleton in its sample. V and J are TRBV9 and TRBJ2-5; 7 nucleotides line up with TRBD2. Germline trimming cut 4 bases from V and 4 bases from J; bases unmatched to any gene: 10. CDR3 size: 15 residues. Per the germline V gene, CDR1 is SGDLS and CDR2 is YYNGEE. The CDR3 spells CASSPGGRAVETQYF. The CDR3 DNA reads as TGTGCCAGCAGCCCCGGGGGGAGGGCCGTAGAGACCCAGTACTTC.

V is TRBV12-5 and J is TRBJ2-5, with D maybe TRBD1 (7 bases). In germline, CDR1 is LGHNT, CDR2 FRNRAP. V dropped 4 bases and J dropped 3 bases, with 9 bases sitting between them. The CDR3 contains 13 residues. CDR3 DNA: TGTGCTAGTGGTTCCAGGGGGGAAGAGACCCAGTACTTC. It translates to CASGSRGEETQYF.

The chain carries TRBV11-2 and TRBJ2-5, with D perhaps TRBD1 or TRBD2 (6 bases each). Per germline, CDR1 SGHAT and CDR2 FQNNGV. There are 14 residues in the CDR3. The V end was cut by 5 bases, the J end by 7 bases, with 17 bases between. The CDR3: CASSKWGAEVTQYF. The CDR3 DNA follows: TGTGCCAGCAGCAAGTGGGGGGCAGAAGTGACCCAGTACTTC.

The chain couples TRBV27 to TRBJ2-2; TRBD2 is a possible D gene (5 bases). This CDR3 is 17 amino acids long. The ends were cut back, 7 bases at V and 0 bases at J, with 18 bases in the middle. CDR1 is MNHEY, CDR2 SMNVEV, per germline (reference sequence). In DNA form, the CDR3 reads TGTGCCAGCACCTCCCGCGGCGGGCGGCCGAACACCGGGGAGCTGTTTTTT. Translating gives CASTSRGGRPNTGELFF.

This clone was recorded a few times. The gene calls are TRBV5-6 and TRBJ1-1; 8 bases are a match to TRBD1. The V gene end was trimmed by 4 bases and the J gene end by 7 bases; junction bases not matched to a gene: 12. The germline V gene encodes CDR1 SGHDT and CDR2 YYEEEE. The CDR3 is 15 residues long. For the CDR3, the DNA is TGTGCCAGCAGCGCCGGTGGACAGGGCGTCGGTGAAGCTTTCTTT. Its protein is CASSAGGQGVGEAFF.

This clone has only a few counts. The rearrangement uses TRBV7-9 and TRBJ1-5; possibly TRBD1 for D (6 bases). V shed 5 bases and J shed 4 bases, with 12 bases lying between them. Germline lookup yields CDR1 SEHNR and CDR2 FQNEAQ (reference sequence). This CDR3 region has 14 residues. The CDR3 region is CASSPVTGNQPQHF. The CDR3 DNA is TGTGCCAGCAGCCCAGTAACAGGGAATCAGCCCCAGCATTTT.

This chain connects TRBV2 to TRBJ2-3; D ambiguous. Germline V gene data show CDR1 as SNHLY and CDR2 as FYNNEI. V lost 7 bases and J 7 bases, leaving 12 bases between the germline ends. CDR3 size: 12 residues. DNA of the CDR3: TGTGCCAGCAATGTTAACATAAATACGCAGTATTTT. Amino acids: CASNVNINTQYF.

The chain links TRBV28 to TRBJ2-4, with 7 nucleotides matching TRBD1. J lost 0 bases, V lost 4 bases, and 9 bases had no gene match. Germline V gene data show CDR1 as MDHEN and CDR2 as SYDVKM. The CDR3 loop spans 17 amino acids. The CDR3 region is CASSSTRGWRAKNIQYF. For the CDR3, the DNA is TGTGCCAGCAGTTCCACCAGGGGGTGGAGAGCCAAAAACATTCAGTACTTC.

The CDR3 nucleotides read TGTGCCAGCAGCTTCCTGACAGCCAAAAACATTCAGTACTTC. It is translated as CASSFLTAKNIQYF. V usage is TRBV5-6 and J usage is TRBJ2-4; D gene unclear. Per the germline V gene, CDR1 is SGHDT and CDR2 is YYEEEE. This CDR3 has 14 residues. V lost 2 bases and J 0 bases, leaving 6 bases between the germline ends. The variable domain in full, with the rest retrieved from reference TRBV5-6 and TRBJ2-4, is DAGVTQSPTHLIKTRGQQVTLRCSPKSGHDTVSWYQQALGQGPQFIFQYYEEEERQRGNFPDRFSGHQFPNYSSELNVNALLLGDSALYLCASSFLTAKNIQYFGAGTRLSVL.

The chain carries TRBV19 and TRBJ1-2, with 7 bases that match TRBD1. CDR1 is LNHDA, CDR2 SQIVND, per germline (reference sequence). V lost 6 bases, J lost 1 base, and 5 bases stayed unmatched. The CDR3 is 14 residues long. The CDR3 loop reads CASRRQGGNYGYTF. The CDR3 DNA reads TGTGCCAGTAGAAGACAGGGCGGTAACTATGGCTACACCTTC. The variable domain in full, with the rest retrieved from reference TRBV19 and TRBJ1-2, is DGGITQSPKYLFRKEGQNVTLSCEQNLNHDAMYWYRQDPGQGLRLIYYSQIVNDFQKGDIAEGYSVSREKKESFPLTVTSAQKNPTAFYLCASRRQGGNYGYTFGSGTRLTVV.